The entry below gives a single T cell receptor (beta chain) sequence along with its context. Its antigen is currently unknown. This specimen belongs to a study of a mutant IDH1 vaccine in newly diagnosed glioma. About the research overall: Either 4-6 weeks after radiotherapy alone or alongside temozolomide, vaccination was begun. It was radiotherapy, temozolomide, or both that patients received previously, with most receiving both. Males made up roughly 60% and females about 40% of treated patients, whose mean age was approximately 40 years.

Repertoires were generated with immunoSEQ multiplex PCR, while TCRdb's copy carries only in-frame clones and drops some. The repertoire consists of some 28,000 clones, with roughly 80% occurring once and the leading ten covering under 20%. V lost 4 bases to trimming and J lost 2 bases, with 10 bases between them. Per germline, CDR1 LGHNT and CDR2 FRNRAP. This CDR3 is built from 14 residues. This sample's time point: week 23, last vaccination. Each vaccine dose was 300 ug of mutant IDH1 20-mer peptide, with topical imiquimod. Astrocytomas that were new, WHO grade 3 or 4, IDH1-mutant and ATRX-lost were present in the donors.

The sequences come from PBMCs, collected from a glioma patient whose treatment included an IDH1 peptide vaccine. This receptor was identified in a woman aged 25 to 39 with glioma. The chain carries TRBV12-5 and TRBJ2-3; D is possibly TRBD1 (6 bases). CDR3 sequence (DNA): TGTGCTAGTGGTTCCGGACAGAACACAGATACGCAGTATTTT. This translates into CASGSGQNTDTQYF.